The T cell receptor (beta chain) under discussion was sequenced for a study of blood T cells in healthy people across ages. This clonotype was observed a handful of times. Combining a sample-barcoded 5' primer with a J-beta primer mix, a second PCR ran for about 6 to 11 cycles. TCRdb re-called the 5' RACE reads with MiXCR, one entry per CDR3 protein. The sample contains around 1,000,000 distinct CDR3 sequences, 25% of which appear only once. Germline assignment: CDR1 SGHVS and CDR2 FNYEAQ. This CDR3 has 16 residues. V lost 5 bases to trimming and J lost 4 bases; unmatched junction nucleotides: 12. These data are also associated with another study on T cells of mothers and their children.

Sequencing input: blood. This TCR derives from a girl aged 2 to 10 in good health. The genes are TRBV7-6 and TRBJ2-7; 9 nucleotides agree with TRBD1. The CDR3 DNA follows: TGTGCCAGCAGCCTAAACTCCGGGACAGGGTTATACGAGCAGTACTTC. Its protein product is CASSLNSGTGLYEQYF. Together with reference TRBV7-6 and TRBJ2-7, the CDR3 gives the full variable domain: GAGVSQSPRYKVTKRGQDVALRCDPISGHVSLYWYRQALGQGPEFLTYFNYEAQQDKSGLPNDRFSAERPEGSISTLTIQRTEQRDSAMYRCASSLNSGTGLYEQYFGPGTRLTVT.